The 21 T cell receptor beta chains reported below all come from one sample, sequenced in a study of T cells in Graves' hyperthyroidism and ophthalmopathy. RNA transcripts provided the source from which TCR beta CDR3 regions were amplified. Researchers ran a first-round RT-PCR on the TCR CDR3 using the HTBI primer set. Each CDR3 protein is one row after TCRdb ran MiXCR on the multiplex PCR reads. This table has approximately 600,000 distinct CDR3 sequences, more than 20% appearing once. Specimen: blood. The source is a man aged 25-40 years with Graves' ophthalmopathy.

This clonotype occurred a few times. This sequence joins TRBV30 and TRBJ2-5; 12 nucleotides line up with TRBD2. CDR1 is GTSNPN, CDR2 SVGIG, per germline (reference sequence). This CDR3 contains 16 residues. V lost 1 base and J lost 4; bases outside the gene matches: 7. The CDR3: CAWSGASGRAGETQYF. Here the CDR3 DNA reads TGTGCCTGGAGTGGAGCTAGCGGGAGGGCCGGAGAGACCCAGTACTTC.

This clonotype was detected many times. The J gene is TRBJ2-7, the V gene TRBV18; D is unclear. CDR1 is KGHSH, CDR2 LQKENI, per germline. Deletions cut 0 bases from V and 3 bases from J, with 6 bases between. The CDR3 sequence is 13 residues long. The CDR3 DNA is TGTGCCAGCTCACCACCACTCAGCTACGAGCAGTACTTC. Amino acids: CASSPPLSYEQYF.

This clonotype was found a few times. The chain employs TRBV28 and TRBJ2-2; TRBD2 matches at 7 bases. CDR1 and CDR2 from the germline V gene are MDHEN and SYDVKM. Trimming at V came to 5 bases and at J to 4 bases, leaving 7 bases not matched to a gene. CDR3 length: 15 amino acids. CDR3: CASSVGGSGTGELFF. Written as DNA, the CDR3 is TGTGCCAGCAGTGTTGGCGGGAGTGGCACCGGGGAGCTGTTTTTT.

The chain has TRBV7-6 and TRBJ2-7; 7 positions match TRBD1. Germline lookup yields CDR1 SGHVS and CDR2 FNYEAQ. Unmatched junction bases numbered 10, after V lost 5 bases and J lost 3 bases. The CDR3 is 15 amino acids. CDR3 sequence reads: CASSPRQGIIYEQYF. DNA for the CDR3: TGTGCCAGCAGCCCCAGACAGGGTATAATCTACGAGCAGTACTTC.

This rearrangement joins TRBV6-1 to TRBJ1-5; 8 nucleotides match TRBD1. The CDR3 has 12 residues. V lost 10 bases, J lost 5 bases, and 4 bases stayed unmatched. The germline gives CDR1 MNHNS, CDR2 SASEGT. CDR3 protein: CATDRGDQPQHF. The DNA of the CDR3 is TGTGCCACAGACAGGGGCGATCAGCCCCAGCATTTT.

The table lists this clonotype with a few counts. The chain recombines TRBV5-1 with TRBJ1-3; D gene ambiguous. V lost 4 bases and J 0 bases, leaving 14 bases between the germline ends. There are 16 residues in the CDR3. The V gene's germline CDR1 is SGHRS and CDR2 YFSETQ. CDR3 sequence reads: CASSLDHLGSGNTIYF. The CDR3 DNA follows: TGCGCCAGCAGCCTGGACCATCTCGGCTCTGGAAACACCATATATTTT.

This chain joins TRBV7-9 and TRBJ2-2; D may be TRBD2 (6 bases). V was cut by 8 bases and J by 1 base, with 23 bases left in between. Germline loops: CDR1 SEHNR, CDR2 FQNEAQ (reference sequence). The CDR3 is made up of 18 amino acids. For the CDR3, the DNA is TGTGCCAGCGGTCCTATAAGGACTAAGGTCAAGAACACCGGGGAGCTGTTTTTT. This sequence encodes CASGPIRTKVKNTGELFF.

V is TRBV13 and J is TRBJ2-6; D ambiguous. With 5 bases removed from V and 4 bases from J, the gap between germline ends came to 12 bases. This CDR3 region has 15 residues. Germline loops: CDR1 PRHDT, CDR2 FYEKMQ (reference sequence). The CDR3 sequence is CASSQGSLGANVLTF. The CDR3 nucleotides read TGTGCCAGCAGCCAAGGATCCCTCGGGGCCAACGTCCTGACTTTC.

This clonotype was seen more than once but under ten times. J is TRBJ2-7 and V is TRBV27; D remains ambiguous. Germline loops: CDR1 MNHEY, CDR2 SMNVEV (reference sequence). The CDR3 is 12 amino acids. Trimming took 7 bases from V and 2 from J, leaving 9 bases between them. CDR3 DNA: TGTGCCAGCAAAAGCGACACCTACGAGCAGTACTTC. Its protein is CASKSDTYEQYF.

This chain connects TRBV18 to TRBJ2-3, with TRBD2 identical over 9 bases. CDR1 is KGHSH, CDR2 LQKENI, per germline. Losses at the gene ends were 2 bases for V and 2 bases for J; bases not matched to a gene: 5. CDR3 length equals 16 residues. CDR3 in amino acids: CASSPMVAGATDTQYF. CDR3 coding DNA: TGTGCCAGCTCACCAATGGTAGCGGGGGCCACAGATACGCAGTATTTT. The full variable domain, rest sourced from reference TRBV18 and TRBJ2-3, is NAGVMQNPRHLVRRRGQEARLRCSPMKGHSHVYWYRQLPEEGLKFMVYLQKENIIDESGMPKERFSAEFPKEGPSILRIQQVVRGDSAAYFCASSPMVAGATDTQYFGPGTRLTVL.

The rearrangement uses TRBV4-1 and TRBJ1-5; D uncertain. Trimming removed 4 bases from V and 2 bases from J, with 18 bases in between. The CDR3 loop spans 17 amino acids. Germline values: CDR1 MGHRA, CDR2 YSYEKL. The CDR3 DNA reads TGCGCCAGCAGCCGCGGGATGGAGGATATACGCAATCAGCCCCAGCATTTT. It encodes CASSRGMEDIRNQPQHF.

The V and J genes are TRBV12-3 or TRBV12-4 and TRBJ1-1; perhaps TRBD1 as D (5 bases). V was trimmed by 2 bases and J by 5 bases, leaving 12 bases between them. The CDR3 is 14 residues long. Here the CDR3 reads CASSLMGVGTEAFF. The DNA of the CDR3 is TGTGCCAGCAGTTTAATGGGGGTAGGGACTGAAGCTTTCTTT.

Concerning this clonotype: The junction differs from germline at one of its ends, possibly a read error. The CDR3 sequence: CASSPRTGAAANYGYTF. As DNA, the CDR3 is TGTGCCAGCAGCCCCAGGACAGGGGCCGCAGCTAACTATGGCTACACCTTT. V usage is TRBV7-2 and J usage is TRBJ1-2; 9 nucleotides align to TRBD1. Germline lookup yields CDR1 SGHTA and CDR2 FQGNSA. The CDR3 covers 17 residues.

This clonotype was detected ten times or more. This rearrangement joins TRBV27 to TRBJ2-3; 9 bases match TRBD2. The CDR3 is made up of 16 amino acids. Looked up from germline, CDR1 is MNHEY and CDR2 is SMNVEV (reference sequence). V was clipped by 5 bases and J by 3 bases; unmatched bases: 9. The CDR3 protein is CASSAYGGRATDTQYF. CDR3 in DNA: TGTGCCAGCAGTGCGTACGGCGGGAGGGCTACAGATACGCAGTATTTT.

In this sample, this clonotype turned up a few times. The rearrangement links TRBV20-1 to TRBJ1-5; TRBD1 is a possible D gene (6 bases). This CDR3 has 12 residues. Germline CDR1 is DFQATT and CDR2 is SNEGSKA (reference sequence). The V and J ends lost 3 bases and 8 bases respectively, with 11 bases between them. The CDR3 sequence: CSASAGAKPQHF. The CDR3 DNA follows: TGCAGTGCTAGCGCAGGGGCCAAGCCCCAGCATTTT.

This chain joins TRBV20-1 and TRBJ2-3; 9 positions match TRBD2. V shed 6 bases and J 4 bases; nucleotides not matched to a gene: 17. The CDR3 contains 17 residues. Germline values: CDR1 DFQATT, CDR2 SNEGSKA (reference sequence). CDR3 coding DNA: TGCAGTGCCCAGGCCTCTAGCGGGGCAAGGCAACCAGATACGCAGTATTTT. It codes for CSAQASSGARQPDTQYF.

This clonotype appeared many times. This chain's CDR3 is CSARDLAGFGDEQFF. The CDR3 nucleotides read TGCAGTGCTAGAGATCTAGCGGGTTTTGGCGATGAGCAGTTCTTC. The J gene is TRBJ2-1, the V gene TRBV20-1, with 8 bases lining up with TRBD2. The CDR3 runs 15 residues. Germline V lookup: CDR1 DFQATT, CDR2 SNEGSKA (reference sequence). V was clipped by 0 bases and J by 8 bases; unmatched bases: 9.

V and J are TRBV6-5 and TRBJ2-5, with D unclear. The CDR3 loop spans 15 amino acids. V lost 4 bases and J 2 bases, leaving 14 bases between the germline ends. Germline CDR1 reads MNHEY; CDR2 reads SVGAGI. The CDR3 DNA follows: TGTGCCAGCAGTTTCTCTCGGGTGAGGCAAGAGACCCAGTACTTC. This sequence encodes CASSFSRVRQETQYF.

The CDR3: CASSLRTGNEKLFF. The CDR3 region has the DNA TGTGCCAGCAGCTTAAGGACGGGGAATGAAAAACTGTTTTTT. This chain joins TRBV7-6 and TRBJ1-4, with D hard to call. CDR3 size: 14 residues. V was clipped by 2 bases and J by 5 bases, with 9 bases between them. The germline CDR1 and CDR2 sequences are SGHVS and FNYEAQ.

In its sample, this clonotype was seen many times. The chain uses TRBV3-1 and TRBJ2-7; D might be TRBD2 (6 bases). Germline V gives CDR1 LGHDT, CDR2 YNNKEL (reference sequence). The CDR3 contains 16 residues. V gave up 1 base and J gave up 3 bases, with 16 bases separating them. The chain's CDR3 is CASSQVGVAANYEQYF. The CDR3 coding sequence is TGTGCCAGCAGCCAAGTAGGGGTAGCGGCAAACTACGAGCAGTACTTC.

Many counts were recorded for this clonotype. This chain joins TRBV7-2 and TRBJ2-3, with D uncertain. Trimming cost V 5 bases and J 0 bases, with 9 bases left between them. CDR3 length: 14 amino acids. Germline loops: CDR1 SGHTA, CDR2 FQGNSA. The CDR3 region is CASSRDGSTDTQYF. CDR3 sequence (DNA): TGTGCCAGCAGCCGCGACGGAAGCACAGATACGCAGTATTTT. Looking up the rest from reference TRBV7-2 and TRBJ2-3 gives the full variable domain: GAGVSQSPSNKVTEKGKDVELRCDPISGHTALYWYRQSLGQGLEFLIYFQGNSAPDKSGLPSDRFSAERTGGSVSTLTIQRTQQEDSAVYLCASSRDGSTDTQYFGPGTRLTVL.